This TCR beta chain came from a study of Ad26.COV2.S vaccination and SARS-CoV-2 variants. This clone appeared once. The antigen is not known. Here immunoSEQ multiplex PCR was the method, and the copy in TCRdb shows in-frame clones only, minus some. This table has a few hundred thousand clones, 80% to 95% appearing once. Broader study findings: Substantial breadth was reported for post-vaccination spike-specific CD8+ and CD4+ T cells.

Noted treatment: roughly 19 received Ad26.COV2.S at low or high dose, single or two shots; 5 received placebo; per-sample allocation not given. Material that was analyzed had been drawn on day 63 after the first vaccine or placebo injection. The germline V gene has CDR1 SGDLS and CDR2 YYNGEE. This CDR3 is built from 14 residues. J lost 4 bases, V lost 4 bases, and 5 bases had no gene match. The V and J genes are TRBV9 and TRBJ1-2; TRBD1 aligns across 9 bases. This clonotype was obtained from a person aged 18 to 65 who received the Ad26.COV2.S COVID-19 vaccine or a placebo. The sample was peripheral blood, taken in a trial of Ad26.COV2.S vaccine versus placebo. DNA for the CDR3: TGTGCCAGCAGCCTGACAGGGGGAGGCTATGGCTACACCTTC. Encoded protein: CASSLTGGGYGYTF.